Below are 2 T cell receptor beta chains sequenced from a single sample in a study of blood T cells in healthy people across ages. A second PCR, run for roughly 7 to 11 cycles, used a sample-barcoded 5' primer plus a J-beta primer mix. One entry per CDR3 protein results from TCRdb running MiXCR on the 5' RACE reads. The sample gives around 990,000 distinct CDR3 sequences, about 23% of which show up once; about 0.69% is in the top ten. The data also belong to a second study, concerning T cells of mothers and their children.

Material: blood. The receptors here all came from a girl aged 2 to 9 in good health.

The chain joins TRBV7-9 to TRBJ2-7; 8 nucleotides line up with TRBD2. With V trimmed by 5 bases and J by 1 base, 10 bases remained unmatched. Germline CDR1 and CDR2: SEHNR and FQNEAQ (reference sequence). The CDR3 has 16 residues. The chain's CDR3 is CASSPELAEVSYEQYF. The CDR3 DNA reads TGTGCCAGCAGCCCCGAACTAGCGGAGGTTTCCTACGAGCAGTACTTC.

The J gene is TRBJ2-1, the V gene TRBV29-1; D is undetermined. The CDR3 length is 16 residues. V lost 4 bases to trimming and J lost 1 base, with 17 bases between them. Per the germline V gene, CDR1 is SQVTM and CDR2 is ANQGSEA. CDR3 nucleotides: TGCAGCGTTGTTGACGGTGGGGAACTATCCTACAATGAGCAGTTCTTC. Its protein product is CSVVDGGELSYNEQFF.